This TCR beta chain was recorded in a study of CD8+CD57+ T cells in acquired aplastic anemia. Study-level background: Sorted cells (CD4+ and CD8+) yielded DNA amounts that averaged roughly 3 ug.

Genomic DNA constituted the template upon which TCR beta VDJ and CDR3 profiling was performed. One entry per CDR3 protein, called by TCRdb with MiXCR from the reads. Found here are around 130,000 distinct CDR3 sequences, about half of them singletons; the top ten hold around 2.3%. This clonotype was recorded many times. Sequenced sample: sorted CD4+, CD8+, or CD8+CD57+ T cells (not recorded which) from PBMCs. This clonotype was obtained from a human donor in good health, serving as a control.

The CDR3 bases are TGTGCCAGCAGTCCCCCGGGCAGCCTCTATGGCTACACCTTC. Translation gives CASSPPGSLYGYTF. The chain has TRBV27 and TRBJ1-2; no firm D call. Trimming pared 5 bases from V and 4 bases from J, leaving 14 bases between. The CDR3 contains 14 residues. Looked up from germline, CDR1 is MNHEY and CDR2 is SMNVEV (reference sequence).